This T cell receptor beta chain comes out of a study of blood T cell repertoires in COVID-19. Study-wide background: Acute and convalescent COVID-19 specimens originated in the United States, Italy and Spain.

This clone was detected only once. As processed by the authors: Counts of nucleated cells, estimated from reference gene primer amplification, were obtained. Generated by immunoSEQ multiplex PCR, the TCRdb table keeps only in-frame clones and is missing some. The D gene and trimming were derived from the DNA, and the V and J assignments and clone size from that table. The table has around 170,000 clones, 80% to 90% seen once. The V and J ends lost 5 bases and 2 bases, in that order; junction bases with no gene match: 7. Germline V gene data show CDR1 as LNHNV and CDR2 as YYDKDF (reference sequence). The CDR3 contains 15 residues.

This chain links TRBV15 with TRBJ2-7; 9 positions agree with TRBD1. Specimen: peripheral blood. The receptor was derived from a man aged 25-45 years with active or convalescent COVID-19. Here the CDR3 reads CATSGPGTGTYEQYF. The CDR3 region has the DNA TGTGCCACCAGCGGACCCGGGACAGGGACCTACGAGCAGTACTTC.